The 10 T cell receptor beta chains reported below all come from one sample, sequenced in a study of T-cell memory formation after mild COVID-19. In TCRdb, the 5' RACE reads were re-called with MiXCR into one record per CDR3 protein. The repertoire consists of around 250,000 distinct CDR3 sequences, with 15% to 20% occurring once and the leading ten covering 22%. The sequenced sample was PBMCs or a T cell subset sorted from them (not recorded which). The receptors were sampled from a man in his late teens or twenties who had mild COVID-19 (a few samples of this study predate the infection). Cell type and time point are not known.

V is TRBV25-1 and J is TRBJ1-6; no reliable D call. V lost 1 base to trimming and J lost 0 bases, with 10 bases between them. This CDR3 region has 17 residues. CDR1 MGHDK and CDR2 SYGVNS come from the germline V gene. Here the CDR3 reads CASSESYASSYNSPLHF. In DNA, the CDR3 is TGTGCCAGCAGTGAATCGTACGCGAGCTCCTATAATTCACCCCTCCACTTT.

This clonotype was seen a handful of times. The chain employs TRBV29-1 and TRBJ1-5; D perhaps matches TRBD1 (5 bases). CDR3 length: 13 residues. V was clipped by 6 bases and J by 4 bases, with 13 bases between them. CDR1 is SQVTM and CDR2 is ANQGSEA in the germline V gene. The chain's CDR3 is CSVAGTLNQPQHF. CDR3 bases: TGCAGCGTCGCCGGGACCTTAAATCAGCCCCAGCATTTT.

This clonotype has a count of ten or more. The V gene is TRBV7-2, the J gene TRBJ2-3; 10 bases are shared with TRBD2. With 5 bases clipped from V and 8 bases from J, the junction kept 10 bases outside the gene matches. This CDR3 comprises 15 residues. The germline gives CDR1 SGHTA, CDR2 FQGNSA. This CDR3 is CASSPPGLARGTQYF. In DNA form, the CDR3 reads TGTGCCAGCAGCCCCCCGGGACTAGCGCGCGGTACGCAGTATTTT.

The gene calls are TRBV4-3 and TRBJ2-1; D is possibly TRBD2 (8 bases). V was clipped by 0 bases and J by 8 bases, with 20 bases between them. Germline assignment: CDR1 LGHNA and CDR2 YSLEER. The CDR3 loop spans 17 amino acids. CDR3 sequence: CASSQDPREGARDEQFF. In DNA, the CDR3 is TGCGCCAGCAGCCAAGACCCCCGGGAGGGGGCGCGGGATGAGCAGTTCTTC.

The CDR3 region is CASSPDPTGGNTIYF. The CDR3 coding sequence is TGTGCCAGCAGTCCGGACCCGACCGGGGGAAACACCATATATTTT. V gene TRBV14 combines with J gene TRBJ1-3, with D uncertain. Germline V gives CDR1 SGHDN, CDR2 FVKESK. V gave up 6 bases and J gave up 4 bases, with 16 bases separating them. This CDR3 has 15 residues. The whole variable domain, filled in from reference TRBV14 and TRBJ1-3, reads EAGVTQFPSHSVIEKGQTVTLRCDPISGHDNLYWYRRVMGKEIKFLLHFVKESKQDESGMPNNRFLAERTGGTYSTLKVQPAELEDSGVYFCASSPDPTGGNTIYFGEGSWLTVV.

The chain employs TRBV7-9 and TRBJ1-2; D is ambiguous. The germline gives CDR1 SEHNR, CDR2 FQNEAQ (reference sequence). Deletions cut 4 bases from V and 3 bases from J, with 3 bases between. This CDR3 spans 11 amino acids. CDR3 sequence (DNA): TGTGCCAGCAGCTCCGACTATGGCTACACCTTC. It yields the protein CASSSDYGYTF.

This clonotype came up a few times. This sequence joins TRBV18 and TRBJ1-6; no definite D call. This CDR3 contains 16 residues. CDR1 and CDR2 (germline): KGHSH, LQKENI. V was shortened by 3 bases and J by 8 bases, with 17 bases between the two germline ends. The CDR3 loop reads CASSPEGTVNYSPLHF. CDR3 coding DNA: TGTGCCAGCTCACCGGAGGGTACCGTGAACTATTCACCCCTCCACTTT. Drawing the rest from reference TRBV18 and TRBJ1-6, the complete variable domain is NAGVMQNPRHLVRRRGQEARLRCSPMKGHSHVYWYRQLPEEGLKFMVYLQKENIIDESGMPKERFSAEFPKEGPSILRIQQVVRGDSAAYFCASSPEGTVNYSPLHFGNGTRLTVT.

The J gene is TRBJ2-3, the V gene TRBV28, with 8 bases lining up with TRBD2. V lost 4 bases, J lost 4 bases, and 7 bases stayed unmatched. The germline V gene encodes CDR1 MDHEN and CDR2 SYDVKM. The CDR3 runs to 15 residues. The DNA of the CDR3 is TGTGCCAGCAGTTGGGTTAGCGGGGAGCCAGATACGCAGTATTTT. Translating it yields CASSWVSGEPDTQYF.

The chain joins TRBV5-1 to TRBJ2-1; D is undetermined. V lost 0 bases to trimming and J lost 3 bases, with 16 bases between them. This CDR3 has 17 residues. Germline V gene data show CDR1 as SGHRS and CDR2 as YFSETQ. CDR3 sequence reads: CASSLESGVPGYNEQFF. CDR3 sequence (DNA): TGCGCCAGCAGCTTGGAGTCGGGTGTCCCGGGCTACAATGAGCAGTTCTTC.

This clonotype was detected a few times. The chain couples TRBV7-2 to TRBJ2-7; 10 bases are shared with TRBD2. The CDR3 consists of 16 residues. V trimming: 5 bases; J trimming: 5 bases; junction bases outside the gene matches: 12. Germline CDR1 is SGHTA and CDR2 is FQGNSA. The CDR3 here is CASSPQGLAKIHEQYV. The CDR3, as DNA: TGTGCCAGCAGCCCACAGGGACTAGCGAAAATCCACGAGCAGTACGTC.